This T cell receptor beta chain was identified during a study of CD8+ T cells in alopecia areata. For the study at large: Among treated patients, oral tofacitinib was administered at 5 to 10 mg twice daily. Tofacitinib lasted 6 to 18 months, then 6 months off drug.

The sequencing template was cDNA reverse transcribed from extracted RNA. Libraries were prepared by immunoSEQ multiplex PCR; TCRdb keeps only in-frame clonotypes and omits some of them. The repertoire holds some 240,000 clones, with about 50% as singletons. The treatment: oral pan-JAK inhibitor, 5-10 mg twice daily. The investigators collected lesional scalp punch biopsies and peripheral blood from alopecia areata patients. This CDR3 contains 14 residues. V lost 5 bases and J lost 0, with 10 bases in between. CDR1 and CDR2 (germline): MNHEY, SVGAGI. The material was CD4+ T cells sorted from blood, obtained at week 4, from a patient treated with tofacitinib. V is TRBV6-5 and J is TRBJ1-2; unclear D gene. This sequence originates from a human donor with alopecia areata. In DNA form, the CDR3 reads TGTGCCAGCAGTCTCAGCGTAGCTAACTATGGCTACACCTTC. It codes for CASSLSVANYGYTF.